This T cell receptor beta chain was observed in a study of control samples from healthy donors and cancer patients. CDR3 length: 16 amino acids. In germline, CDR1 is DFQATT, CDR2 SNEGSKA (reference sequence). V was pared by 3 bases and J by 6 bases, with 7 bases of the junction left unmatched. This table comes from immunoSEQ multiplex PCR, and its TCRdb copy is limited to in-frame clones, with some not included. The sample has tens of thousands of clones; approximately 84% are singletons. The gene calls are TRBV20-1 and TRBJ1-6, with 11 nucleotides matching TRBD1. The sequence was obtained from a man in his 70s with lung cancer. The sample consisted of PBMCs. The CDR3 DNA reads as TGCAGTGCTAGTGGGGGGACAGGGGGAGGTAATTCACCCCTCCACTTT. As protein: CSASGGTGGGNSPLHF.